This is a list of T cell receptor beta chains from one sample in a study of cytomegalovirus exposure and HLA in healthy donors. Profiling relied on immunoSEQ multiplex PCR, and the TCRdb table lists in-frame clones only, not all of them. The sample contains approximately 150,000 clones, 65% to 85% of which appear only once. Sequenced material: PBMCs. The receptors stem from a middle-aged woman in good health and CMV-seropositive. Each CDR3 is given without its conserved first and last residue.

CDR3	V
ASSFFPGRNPYT	TRBV28
ASSHNTNYGYT	TRBV27
ASRPPLAGAYNEQF	TRBV9
ATSRGGGGETQY	TRBV15
ASSSPIGGELYNEQF	TRBV5-4
ASSVDGLPNQPQH	TRBV9
ASRGSGTGYT	TRBV5-6
AISRERSDTQY	TRBV10-3
ASRSTSTGELF	TRBV6-5
ASSLQRGQDNEQF	TRBV11-3
ASRSTRLEQY	TRBV6-5
ASSSGLAGGPGGTDTQY	TRBV7-3
AISDTGAPIGPLH	TRBV10-3
ASTPKTSIPTYNEQF	TRBV7-2
AWSVGGLAGELF	TRBV30
AWRVRGTYNSPLH	TRBV30
AWARMGRDRGPNYGYT	TRBV30
ASSTHRVTEAF	TRBV4-2
ASSPERNSPLH	TRBV18
ASSLQNQPQH	TRBV19
ASRTRTGYNEQF	TRBV27
SVAGGDTDTQY	TRBV29-1
SSSRLRTSGADTQY	TRBV7-9
ASSDPGAPASGGAKDTQY	TRBV6-1
ASSVRVASRTEAF	TRBV2
ASMVRYTGELF	TRBV19
ASSEWGDAKNIQY	TRBV2
ASSQGQSTDTQY	TRBV4-3
ASSFGSGKETQY	TRBV5-1
AWSPPGLGEQY	TRBV30
SSSLQIGELF	TRBV7-9
ASSLTGLPDTQY	TRBV7-6
ASSTDRARYTIY	TRBV2
SVTLTGSNEKLF	TRBV29-1
ASSLAGGSPANEQF	TRBV7-9
AWSLRATNTGELF	TRBV30
AWSAQTGWGTDTQY	TRBV30
ASSITGGRSNEQF	TRBV11-2
AISGGSGQGQETQY	TRBV10-3
ASSLVGLQETQY	TRBV5-1
ASSLSAGQHQETQY	TRBV11-3
ASSFDRQGIGNQPQH	TRBV28
ASSQQGLGYT	TRBV6-1
ASSYTRDEQY	TRBV6-6
ASSGRGMTGGDEQY	TRBV10-2
ASSLASEETQY	TRBV5-4
ASSESGRPGELF	TRBV6-1
ASSKVRGSYNEQF	TRBV19
ASSWLAGGRNTGELF	TRBV5-1
ASSVGAGAGANVLT	TRBV9
ATSDRGRAF	TRBV6-5
ASSQDRGQGSSPLH	TRBV4-3
SSKALGMNTEAF	TRBV7-9
ASSGRSSYNSPLH	TRBV2
ASSKDKTSGANVLT	TRBV2
ASTLAPTGGLSGNTIY	TRBV5-1
ASRDRPNEKLF	TRBV2
ASSLTEFGDTQY	TRBV5-1
ASRTRVQSQY	TRBV6-1